This T cell receptor (beta chain) was identified in a study of control samples from healthy donors and cancer patients. The CDR3 covers 11 residues. Trimming shortened V by 6 bases and J by 5 bases, and 7 bases separated the two germline ends. Germline V gives CDR1 MDHEN, CDR2 SYDVKM. Measured with immunoSEQ multiplex PCR; TCRdb has only the in-frame clones, and not every one. The data contain around 190,000 clones, 90% of them singletons. The chain couples TRBV28 to TRBJ1-2, with unresolved D. Sequenced input: blood. The receptor was derived from a woman aged 45 to 65 in good health. CDR3 sequence reads: CASSYLYGYTF. For the CDR3, the DNA is TGTGCCAGCAGCTATCTATATGGCTACACCTTC.